This is a list of T cell receptor beta chains from one sample in a study of blood T cell repertoires in COVID-19. Data came from immunoSEQ multiplex PCR; TCRdb stores just in-frame clones and leaves some out. The sample includes 150,000 to 180,000 clones, around 79% of them seen just once. The sequenced material came from peripheral blood. All receptors come from a man aged 80 or over with acute or convalescent COVID-19. Each CDR3 is given with its conserved first and last residue. The D gene is left open where the match is weak. Some rows have no size entry. The others give once, few or many, or a class for an expanded clone.

v_call,clone_size,j_call,d_call,cdr3_aa,cdr3_nt
TRBV7-6,-,TRBJ2-5,-,CASSLANAEGETQYF,TGTGCCAGCAGCTTAGCGAACGCTGAGGGAGAGACCCAGTACTTC
TRBV7-2,-,TRBJ2-1,TRBD1,CASTPGQGYNEQFF,TGTGCCAGCACCCCGGGACAGGGATACAATGAGCAGTTCTTC
TRBV19,-,TRBJ2-3,-,CASRGNTDTQYF,TGTGCCAGCCGGGGAAACACAGATACGCAGTATTTT
TRBV7-8,-,TRBJ2-1,-,CASSFRISSYNEQFF,TGTGCCAGCAGCTTCCGTATTAGCTCCTACAATGAGCAGTTCTTC
TRBV5-1,-,TRBJ1-1,TRBD1,CASSLEQGAGTEAFF,TGCGCCAGCAGCTTGGAACAGGGGGCTGGCACTGAAGCTTTCTTT
TRBV19,-,TRBJ1-1,-,CASSIGPTEGEAFF,TGTGCCAGTAGTATCGGTCCGACGGAGGGTGAAGCTTTCTTT
TRBV19,-,TRBJ2-1,-,CASSILSRRSYNEQFF,TGTGCCAGTAGTATATTAAGTCGGCGGTCCTACAATGAGCAGTTCTTC
TRBV3-1/TRBV3-2,-,TRBJ2-5,-,CASSQVSDAGTQYF,TGTGCCAGCAGCCAAGTTTCAGATGCTGGGACCCAGTACTTC
TRBV7-2,-,TRBJ1-2,TRBD1,CASSLGTGNSYGYTF,TGTGCCAGCAGCTTAGGGACAGGTAACAGCTATGGCTACACCTTC
TRBV5-1,once,TRBJ1-1,TRBD1,CASSFPGGSMNTEAFF,TGCGCCAGCAGCTTCCCAGGGGGCTCCATGAACACTGAAGCTTTCTTT
TRBV9,-,TRBJ2-7,-,CASSVGGGHSSYEQYF,TGTGCCAGCAGCGTAGGAGGGGGACACAGCTCCTACGAGCAGTACTTC
TRBV5-1,few,TRBJ2-2,-,CASRQSSNTGELFF,TGCGCCAGCCGACAGAGTTCGAACACCGGGGAGCTGTTTTTT
TRBV7-9,once,TRBJ2-7,-,CASRGDGSYEQYF,TGTGCCAGCCGAGGGGACGGGAGCTACGAGCAGTACTTC
TRBV7-2,-,TRBJ1-2,TRBD1,CASSSSDRGSGYTF,TGTGCCAGCAGCTCGTCCGACAGGGGGTCTGGCTACACCTTC
TRBV21-1,few,TRBJ1-4,-,CASSKATVPKAFATNEKLFF,TGTGCCAGCAGCAAAGCGACAGTTCCGAAAGCCTTTGCAACTAATGAAAAACTGTTTTTT
TRBV5-1,-,TRBJ2-3,-,CASSLAVGGPSTDTQYF,TGCGCCAGCAGCTTGGCCGTCGGGGGACCTAGCACAGATACGCAGTATTTT
TRBV3-1/TRBV3-2,-,TRBJ2-3,TRBD2,CASSPAGDGTDTQYF,TGTGCCAGCAGCCCCGCGGGGGACGGAACAGATACGCAGTATTTT
TRBV5-1,-,TRBJ2-5,-,CASSLGQSRETQYF,TGCGCCAGCAGCTTGGGACAGTCTCGCGAGACCCAGTACTTC
TRBV6-6,-,TRBJ2-7,-,CASSTPQGYEQYF,TGTGCCAGCAGCACCCCGCAGGGCTACGAGCAGTACTTC
TRBV3-1/TRBV3-2,-,TRBJ2-3,TRBD2,CASSQGTSRDGDTQYF,TGTGCCAGCAGCCAAGGGACTAGCCGTGATGGGGATACGCAGTATTTT
TRBV5-6,-,TRBJ2-1,-,CASSRRGNNEQFF,TGTGCCAGCAGTAGAAGGGGAAACAATGAGCAGTTCTTC
TRBV13,-,TRBJ2-1,-,CASSPAKRSYNEQFF,TGTGCCAGCAGCCCAGCGAAACGGTCCTACAATGAGCAGTTCTTC
TRBV5-1,-,TRBJ1-2,-,CASSLTAEAIYGYTF,TGCGCCAGCAGCTTGACGGCAGAGGCTATCTATGGCTACACCTTC
TRBV6-5,-,TRBJ1-3,-,CASSYSIGGSGNTIYF,TGTGCCAGCAGTTACTCGATCGGGGGTTCTGGAAACACCATATATTTT
TRBV7-2,-,TRBJ1-2,-,CASSLTGSGGYGYTF,TGTGCCAGCAGCCTGACAGGCAGCGGCGGCTATGGCTACACCTTC
TRBV5-5,-,TRBJ2-3,-,CASSFYPEAQLAYTDTQYF,TGTGCCAGCAGCTTCTACCCTGAGGCCCAACTGGCCTACACAGATACGCAGTATTTT
TRBV9,few,TRBJ1-3,-,CASSVAGALSGNTIYF,TGTGCCAGCAGCGTAGCTGGGGCCCTCTCTGGAAACACCATATATTTT
TRBV6-6,few,TRBJ2-1,TRBD2,CASSLLAGGQNEQFF,TGTGCCAGCAGTCTTCTAGCGGGGGGGCAGAATGAGCAGTTCTTC
TRBV21-1,-,TRBJ1-2,-,CASSKVRDGYTF,TGTGCCAGCAGCAAAGTCAGGGATGGCTACACCTTC
TRBV11-3,-,TRBJ2-3,TRBD2,CASSPDGTSGLDTQYF,TGTGCCAGCAGTCCAGACGGGACTAGCGGGTTGGATACGCAGTATTTT
TRBV19,-,TRBJ2-7,-,CASSVENSGEQYF,TGTGCCAGTAGTGTCGAAAACAGCGGCGAGCAGTACTTC
TRBV11-2,-,TRBJ1-6,TRBD1,CASSQQGAKSPLHF,TGTGCCAGCAGCCAACAGGGGGCCAAATCACCCCTCCACTTT
TRBV24-1,few,TRBJ1-1,TRBD1,CATSEHTGVNTEAFF,TGTGCCACCAGTGAACATACAGGGGTGAACACTGAAGCTTTCTTT
TRBV28,-,TRBJ2-1,-,CASSLFGASYNEQFF,TGTGCCAGCAGTTTATTTGGGGCTTCCTACAATGAGCAGTTCTTC
TRBV6-5,-,TRBJ2-1,TRBD1,CASSYLTGTGVNEQFF,TGTGCCAGCAGTTACTTGACCGGGACAGGGGTAAATGAGCAGTTCTTC
TRBV4-3,once,TRBJ1-1,-,CASSQASGANTEAFF,TGCGCCAGCAGCCAAGCCTCTGGGGCGAACACTGAAGCTTTCTTT
TRBV5-4,-,TRBJ2-3,TRBD1,CASSRTTGKADTQYF,TGTGCCAGCAGCCGAACGACAGGGAAGGCAGATACGCAGTATTTT
TRBV5-4,-,TRBJ2-3,-,CASSLYLGAADTQYF,TGTGCCAGCAGCTTGTACCTCGGTGCCGCAGATACGCAGTATTTT
TRBV6-5,-,TRBJ2-5,TRBD2,CASSKRGNSGKTQYF,TGTGCCAGCAGTAAGCGGGGGAACTCGGGGAAGACCCAGTACTTC
TRBV6-1,-,TRBJ2-5,-,CASSEWVGVQETQYF,TGTGCCAGCAGTGAGTGGGTAGGAGTTCAAGAGACCCAGTACTTC
TRBV19,once,TRBJ1-5,TRBD1,CASSIRGTGAYSNQPQHF,TGTGCCAGTAGTATTCGAGGGACAGGGGCTTATAGCAATCAGCCCCAGCATTTT